These 18 T cell receptor beta chains originate from one sample sequenced in a study of CD8+CD57+ T cells in acquired aplastic anemia. Genomic DNA templated the TCR beta VDJ and CDR3 profiling. TCRdb itself ran the reads through MiXCR, one entry per CDR3 protein. The sample holds some 180,000 distinct CDR3 sequences; approximately 46% are singletons and the top ten take under 3.5%. The sequenced sample consisted of sorted CD4+, CD8+, or CD8+CD57+ T cells (not recorded which) from PBMCs. Every receptor here comes from a human donor in good health.

The V and J genes are TRBV20-1 and TRBJ2-1; unclear D gene. V lost 0 bases, J lost 7 bases, and 13 bases lay in between. The CDR3 runs to 14 residues. Looked up from germline, CDR1 is DFQATT and CDR2 is SNEGSKA (reference sequence). CDR3: CSARDLRGTNEQFF. The CDR3 DNA follows: TGCAGTGCTAGAGATTTAAGAGGTACGAATGAGCAGTTCTTC.

The genes are TRBV7-2 and TRBJ2-7; D uncertain. CDR3 length equals 12 residues. The germline V gene has CDR1 SGHTA and CDR2 FQGNSA. The V end was cut by 2 bases, the J end by 4 bases, with 6 bases between. This chain's CDR3 is CASSLSYYEQYF. In nucleotides, the CDR3 is TGTGCCAGCAGCTTAAGCTATTACGAGCAGTACTTC.

The chain links TRBV20-1 to TRBJ2-5; D possibly corresponds to TRBD1 (5 bases). This CDR3 has 11 amino acids. Trimming took off 4 bases at V and 2 bases at J, with 5 bases between the two ends. Germline V CDR1 and CDR2: DFQATT, SNEGSKA (reference sequence). The CDR3 loop reads CSATGQETQYF. Here the CDR3 DNA reads TGCAGTGCTACAGGGCAAGAGACCCAGTACTTC.

The V gene is TRBV20-1, the J gene TRBJ2-7, with unresolved D. V dropped 3 bases and J dropped 0 bases, with 9 bases sitting between them. There are 13 residues in the CDR3. CDR1 is DFQATT, CDR2 SNEGSKA, per germline (reference sequence). The CDR3 reads CSARDRLSYEQYF. CDR3 coding DNA: TGCAGTGCTAGGGACCGTCTCTCCTACGAGCAGTACTTC.

This clonotype was recorded many times. This chain links TRBV10-3 with TRBJ2-7; 8 positions agree with TRBD2. Germline CDR1 ENHRY, CDR2 SYGVKD. The CDR3 sequence is 16 residues long. The V and J ends lost 3 bases and 5 bases, in that order; junction bases with no gene match: 12. The chain's CDR3 is CAISESPREGGNEQYF. CDR3 nucleotides: TGTGCCATCAGTGAATCCCCCCGGGAGGGCGGGAACGAGCAGTACTTC.

The J gene is TRBJ1-5, the V gene TRBV12-3 or TRBV12-4, with 7 bases aligning to TRBD1. The junction had 9 bases not matched to a gene; V was cut back by 6 bases and J by 10 bases. The CDR3 extends over 13 amino acids. The CDR3 DNA is TGTGCCAGCAGCAGACAGGGTGGTCATCCCCAGCATTTT. Residues: CASSRQGGHPQHF.

The sample holds many counts of this clonotype. V is TRBV6-1 and J is TRBJ2-2; 10 bases fit TRBD1. V lost 0 bases to trimming and J lost 5 bases; unmatched junction nucleotides: 0. CDR1 MNHNS and CDR2 SASEGT come from the germline V gene. There are 15 residues in the CDR3. CDR3 sequence (DNA): TGTGCCAGCAGTGAAGCGGGACAGGGGACCGGGGAGCTGTTTTTT. The encoded protein is CASSEAGQGTGELFF.

The chain is built from TRBV7-6 and TRBJ2-7; 9 nucleotides match TRBD1. Germline CDR1 is SGHVS and CDR2 is FNYEAQ. The length of the CDR3 is 14 residues. With 2 bases clipped from V and 5 bases from J, the junction kept 4 bases outside the gene matches. CDR3 nucleotide sequence: TGTGCCAGCAGCTTATTTGGGACAGGGAACGAGCAGTACTTC. Amino acids: CASSLFGTGNEQYF.

In this sample, this clonotype turned up a few times. The rearrangement uses TRBV20-1 and TRBJ2-7; D might be TRBD1 or TRBD2, each matching 5 bases. V was cut by 3 bases and J by 3 bases, with 15 bases left in between. The germline V gene encodes CDR1 DFQATT and CDR2 SNEGSKA (reference sequence). This CDR3 spans 14 amino acids. This CDR3 is CSARGLEGIYEQYF. CDR3 bases: TGCAGTGCTAGGGGGCTAGAGGGGATCTACGAGCAGTACTTC.

The chain recombines TRBV7-9 with TRBJ2-2; D gene unclear. The CDR3 contains 13 residues. V was cut by 2 bases and J by 5 bases, with 6 bases left in between. Germline CDR1 and CDR2: SEHNR and FQNEAQ (reference sequence). CDR3 in amino acids: CASSLMGTGELFF. In DNA, the CDR3 is TGTGCCAGCAGCTTAATGGGGACCGGGGAGCTGTTTTTT.

J is TRBJ2-1 and V is TRBV20-1; D unclear. Germline assignment: CDR1 DFQATT and CDR2 SNEGSKA (reference sequence). V lost 0 bases and J lost 1, with 10 bases in between. This CDR3 comprises 15 residues. The chain's CDR3 is CSAREASGSYNEQFF. As DNA, the CDR3 is TGCAGTGCTAGAGAGGCTTCTGGGTCCTACAATGAGCAGTTCTTC.

This chain joins TRBV2 and TRBJ1-2; 9 positions match TRBD1. Trimming took 8 bases from V and 4 from J; bases not matched to a gene: 2. This CDR3 is 12 amino acids long. The V gene's germline CDR1 is SNHLY and CDR2 FYNNEI. The DNA for the CDR3 is TGTGCCAGCGGGACAGGGACCTATGGCTACACCTTC. This gives the protein CASGTGTYGYTF.

This clonotype was found a few times. CDR3 sequence reads: CASSGQGAGNEKLFF. The CDR3 region has the DNA TGTGCCAGCAGTGGGCAGGGGGCCGGTAATGAAAAACTGTTTTTT. The V gene is TRBV12-3 or TRBV12-4, the J gene TRBJ1-4; 8 bases fit TRBD1. CDR3 length equals 15 residues. J gave up 4 bases and V 5 bases, and 6 bases lay outside the gene matches.

This chain connects TRBV11-2 to TRBJ2-6; TRBD1 matches 9 bases. V shed 5 bases and J 0 bases; nucleotides not matched to a gene: 11. The CDR3 runs 19 residues. Germline CDR1 SGHAT, CDR2 FQNNGV. CDR3 in DNA: TGTGCCAGCAGCCCTTCCGGACAGGGGTCCCTCTCTGGGGCCAACGTCCTGACTTTC. Translated: CASSPSGQGSLSGANVLTF.

The J gene is TRBJ1-5, the V gene TRBV19; a possible D gene is TRBD1 (5 bases). The CDR3 extends over 12 amino acids. The V end was cut by 7 bases, the J end by 11 bases, with 15 bases between. The germline CDR1 and CDR2 sequences are LNHDA and SQIVND (reference sequence). CDR3 sequence: CASTHRGGSQHF. The CDR3 nucleotides read TGTGCCAGTACCCATCGGGGGGGGTCCCAGCATTTT.

This clonotype was seen more than once but under ten times. The chain combines TRBV30 with TRBJ1-1; D remains ambiguous. The germline V and J ends were trimmed by 0 bases and 9 bases, with 11 bases remaining between them. Per germline, CDR1 GTSNPN and CDR2 SVGIG (reference sequence). The CDR3 spans 12 residues. The CDR3 is CAWSVISNKAFF. The DNA of the CDR3 is TGTGCCTGGAGTGTAATCTCGAACAAAGCTTTCTTT. The full variable domain, rest sourced from reference TRBV30 and TRBJ1-1, is SQTIHQWPATLVQPVGSPLSLECTVEGTSNPNLYWYRQAAGRGLQLLFYSVGIGQISSEVPQNLSASRPQDRQFILSSKKLLLSDSGFYLCAWSVISNKAFFGQGTRLTVV.

The genes are TRBV10-1 and TRBJ2-1; maybe TRBD2 (6 bases). This CDR3 is built from 15 residues. Trimming left V 2 bases short and J 3 bases short, with 11 bases between. Germline V gene sequence: CDR1 WNHNN, CDR2 SYGVQD (reference sequence). CDR3 DNA sequence: TGCGCCAGCAGTGAGGTGGGGGGTTTCTACAATGAGCAGTTCTTC. Translated, it gives CASSEVGGFYNEQFF.

Many counts were recorded for this clonotype. V is TRBV7-8 and J is TRBJ1-2, with 8 bases identical to TRBD1. In germline, CDR1 is SGHVS, CDR2 FQNEAQ. There are 15 residues in the CDR3. Trimming cost V 1 base and J 2 bases; bases outside gene matches: 3. The CDR3 DNA follows: TGTGCCAGCAGCTTAGGGACAGGGTCAAACTATGGCTACACCTTC. It is translated as CASSLGTGSNYGYTF.